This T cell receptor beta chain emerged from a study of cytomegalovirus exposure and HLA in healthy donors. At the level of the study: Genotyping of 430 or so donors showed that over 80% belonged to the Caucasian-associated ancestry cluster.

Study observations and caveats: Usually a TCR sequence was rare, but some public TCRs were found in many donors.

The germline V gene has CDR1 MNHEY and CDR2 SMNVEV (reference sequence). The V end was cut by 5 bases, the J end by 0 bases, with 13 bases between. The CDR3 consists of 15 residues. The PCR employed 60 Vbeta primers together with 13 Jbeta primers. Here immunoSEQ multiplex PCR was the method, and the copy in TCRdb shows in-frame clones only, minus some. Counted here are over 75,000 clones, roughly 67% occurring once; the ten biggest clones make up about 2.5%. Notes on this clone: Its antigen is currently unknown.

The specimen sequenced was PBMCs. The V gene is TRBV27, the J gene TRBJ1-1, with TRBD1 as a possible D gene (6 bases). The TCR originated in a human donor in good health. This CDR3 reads CASSSGDTMNTEAFF. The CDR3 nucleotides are TGTGCCAGCAGTAGTGGGGACACTATGAACACTGAAGCTTTCTTT.